The clone carrying this TCR beta chain appeared a single time. This specimen comes from a study of blood T cell repertoires in COVID-19. Study summary: Researchers got acute and convalescent COVID-19 samples from the United States, Italy and Spain. T cells, B-cell-depleted T cells, or PBMCs supplied cDNA or gDNA.

V lost 0 bases and J lost 4, with 13 bases in between. This CDR3 region has 16 residues. CDR1 and CDR2 from the germline V gene are LGHDT and YNNKEL (reference sequence). Authors' analysis steps: Estimation of nucleated cell counts was performed using reference gene primer amplification. Only in-frame clones appear in the TCRdb table, and some are missing; sequencing was by immunoSEQ multiplex PCR. V and J calls and clone size are as listed in that table; D and trimming were resolved from the DNA. The repertoire holds roughly 52,000 clones, with roughly 87% as singletons. The genes are TRBV3-1 (or the pseudogene TRBV3-2) and TRBJ1-3; D is uncertain. The clonotype was recovered from a woman aged 80 or over with acute or convalescent COVID-19. Sequencing was carried out using peripheral blood. The CDR3 spells CASSQDVTSPGNTIYF. CDR3 bases: TGTGCCAGCAGCCAAGATGTCACATCTCCCGGAAACACCATATATTTT.